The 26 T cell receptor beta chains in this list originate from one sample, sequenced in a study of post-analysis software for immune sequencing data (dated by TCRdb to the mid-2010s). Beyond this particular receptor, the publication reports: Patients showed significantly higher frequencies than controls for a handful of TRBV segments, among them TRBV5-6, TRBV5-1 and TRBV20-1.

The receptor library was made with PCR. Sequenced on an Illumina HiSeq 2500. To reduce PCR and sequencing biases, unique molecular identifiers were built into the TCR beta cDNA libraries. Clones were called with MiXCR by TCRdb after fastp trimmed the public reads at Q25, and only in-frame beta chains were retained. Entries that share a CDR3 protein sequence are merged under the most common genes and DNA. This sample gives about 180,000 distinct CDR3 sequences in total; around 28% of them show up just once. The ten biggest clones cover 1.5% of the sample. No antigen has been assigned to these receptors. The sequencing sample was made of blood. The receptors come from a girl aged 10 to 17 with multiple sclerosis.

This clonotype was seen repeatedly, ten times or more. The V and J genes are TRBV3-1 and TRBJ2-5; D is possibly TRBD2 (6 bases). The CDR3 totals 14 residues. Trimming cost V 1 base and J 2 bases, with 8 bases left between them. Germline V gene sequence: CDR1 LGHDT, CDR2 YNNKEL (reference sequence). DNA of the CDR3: TGTGCCAGCAGCCAAGGGAGGGTACAAGAGACCCAGTACTTC. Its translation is CASSQGRVQETQYF.

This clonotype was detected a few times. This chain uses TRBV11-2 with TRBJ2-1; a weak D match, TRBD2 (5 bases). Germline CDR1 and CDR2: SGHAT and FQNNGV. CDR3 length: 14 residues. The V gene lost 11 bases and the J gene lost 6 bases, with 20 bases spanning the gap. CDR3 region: CAGIRGAGSNEQFF. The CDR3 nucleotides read TGTGCCGGCATTCGGGGAGCCGGCTCCAATGAGCAGTTCTTC.

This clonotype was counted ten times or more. For the CDR3, the DNA is TGTGCCAGCAGTTTAAGAACTAGCGGGTACAATGAGCAGTTCTTC. It codes for CASSLRTSGYNEQFF. The chain has TRBV27 and TRBJ2-1; 9 nucleotides match TRBD2. Germline loops: CDR1 MNHEY, CDR2 SMNVEV (reference sequence). CDR3 length equals 15 residues. The V and J ends lost 2 bases and 4 bases, in that order; junction bases with no gene match: 3.

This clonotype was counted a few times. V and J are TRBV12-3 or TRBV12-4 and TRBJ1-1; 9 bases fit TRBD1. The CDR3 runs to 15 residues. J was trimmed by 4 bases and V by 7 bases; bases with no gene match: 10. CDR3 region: CASISQGAQLTEAFF. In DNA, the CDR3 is TGTGCCAGCATTTCACAGGGGGCTCAACTCACTGAAGCTTTCTTT.

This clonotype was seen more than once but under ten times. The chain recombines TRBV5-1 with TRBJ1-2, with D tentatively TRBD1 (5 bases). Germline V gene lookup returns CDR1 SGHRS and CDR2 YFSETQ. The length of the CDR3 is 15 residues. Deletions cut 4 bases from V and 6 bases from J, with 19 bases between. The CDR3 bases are TGCGCCAGCAGCCGGACACACGGGACGTGGAATGGCTACACCTTC. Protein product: CASSRTHGTWNGYTF.

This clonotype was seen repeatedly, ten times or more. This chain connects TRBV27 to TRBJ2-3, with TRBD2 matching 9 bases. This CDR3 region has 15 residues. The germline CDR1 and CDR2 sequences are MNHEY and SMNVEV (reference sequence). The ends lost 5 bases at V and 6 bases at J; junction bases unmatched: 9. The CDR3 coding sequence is TGTGCCAGCAGTCTGGGACTAGCTTCTTCCGATACGCAGTATTTT. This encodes CASSLGLASSDTQYF.

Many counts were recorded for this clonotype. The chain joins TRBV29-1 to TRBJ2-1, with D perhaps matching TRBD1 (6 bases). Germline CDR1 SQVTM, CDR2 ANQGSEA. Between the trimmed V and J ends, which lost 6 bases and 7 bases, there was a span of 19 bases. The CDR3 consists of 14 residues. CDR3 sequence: CSVTWDIVGNEQFF. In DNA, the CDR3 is TGCAGCGTCACCTGGGACATTGTGGGGAATGAGCAGTTCTTC.

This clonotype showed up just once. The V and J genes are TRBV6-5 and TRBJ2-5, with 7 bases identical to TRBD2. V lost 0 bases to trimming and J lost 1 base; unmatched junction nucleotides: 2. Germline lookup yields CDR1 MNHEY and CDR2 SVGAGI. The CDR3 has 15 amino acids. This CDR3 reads CASSYSGGTQETQYF. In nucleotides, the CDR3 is TGTGCCAGCAGTTACTCGGGAGGGACCCAAGAGACCCAGTACTTC.

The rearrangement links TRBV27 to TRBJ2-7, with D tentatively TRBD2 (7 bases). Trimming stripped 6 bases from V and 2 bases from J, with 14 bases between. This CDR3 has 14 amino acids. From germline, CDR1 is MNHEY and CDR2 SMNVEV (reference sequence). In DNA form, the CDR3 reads TGTGCCAGCAGGGGACGGGGGGCGACCTACGAGCAGTACTTC. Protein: CASRGRGATYEQYF.

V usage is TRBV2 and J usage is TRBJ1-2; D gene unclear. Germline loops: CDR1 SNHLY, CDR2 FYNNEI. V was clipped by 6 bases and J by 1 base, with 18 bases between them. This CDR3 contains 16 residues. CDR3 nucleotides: TGTGCCAGCAGGGTTCGTGAGAGGGTAGTTAACTATGGCTACACCTTC. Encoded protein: CASRVRERVVNYGYTF.

The CDR3 region is CASSLLQGQAQYF. For the CDR3, the DNA is TGTGCCAGCAGTTTACTCCAGGGCCAGGCGCAGTATTTT. The genes are TRBV28 and TRBJ2-3; D might be TRBD1 (5 bases). CDR3 length equals 13 residues. In germline, CDR1 is MDHEN, CDR2 SYDVKM. V lost 2 bases and J 10 bases, leaving 13 bases between the germline ends. The complete variable domain, with remaining parts taken from reference TRBV28 and TRBJ2-3, reads DVKVTQSSRYLVKRTGEKVFLECVQDMDHENMFWYRQDPGLGLRLIYFSYDVKMKEKGDIPEGYSVSREKKERFSLILESASTNQTSMYLCASSLLQGQAQYFGPGTRLTVL.

The CDR3 sequence: CASSHDKGTSNTEAFF. CDR3 bases: TGTGCCAGCAGTCACGACAAAGGGACGTCGAACACTGAAGCTTTCTTT. The chain couples TRBV5-4 to TRBJ1-1; the D gene is possibly TRBD1 (5 bases). The CDR3 totals 16 residues. Looked up from germline, CDR1 is SGHNT and CDR2 is YYREEE (reference sequence). Trimming took 5 bases from V and 1 from J, leaving 18 bases between them.

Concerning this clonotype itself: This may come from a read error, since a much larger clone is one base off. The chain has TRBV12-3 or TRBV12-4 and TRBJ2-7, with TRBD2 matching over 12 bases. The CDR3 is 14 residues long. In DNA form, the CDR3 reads TGTGCCAGCAGTCCTAGCGGGAGGGAGCGGGAGCAGCACTTC. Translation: CASSPSGREREQHF.

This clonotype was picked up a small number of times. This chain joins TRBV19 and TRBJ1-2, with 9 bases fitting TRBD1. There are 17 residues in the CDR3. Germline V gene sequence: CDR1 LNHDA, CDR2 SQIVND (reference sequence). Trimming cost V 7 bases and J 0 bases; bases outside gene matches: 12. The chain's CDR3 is CASTTWDRAFSNYGYTF. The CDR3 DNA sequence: TGTGCCAGTACGACGTGGGACAGGGCTTTCTCTAACTATGGCTACACCTTC. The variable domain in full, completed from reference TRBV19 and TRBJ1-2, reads DGGITQSPKYLFRKEGQNVTLSCEQNLNHDAMYWYRQDPGQGLRLIYYSQIVNDFQKGDIAEGYSVSREKKESFPLTVTSAQKNPTAFYLCASTTWDRAFSNYGYTFGSGTRLTVV.

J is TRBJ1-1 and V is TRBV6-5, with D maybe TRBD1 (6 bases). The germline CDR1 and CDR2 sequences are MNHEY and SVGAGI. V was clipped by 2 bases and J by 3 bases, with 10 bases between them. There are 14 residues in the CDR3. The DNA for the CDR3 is TGTGCCAGCAGTTACACAGGGCAGGACACTGAAGCTTTCTTT. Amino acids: CASSYTGQDTEAFF.

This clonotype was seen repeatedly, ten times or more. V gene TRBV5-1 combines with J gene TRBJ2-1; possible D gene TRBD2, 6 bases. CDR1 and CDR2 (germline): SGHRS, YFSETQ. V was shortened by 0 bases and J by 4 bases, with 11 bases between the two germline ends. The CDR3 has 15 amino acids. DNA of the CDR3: TGCGCCAGCAGCTTGGACGGGGGTGGGTACAATGAGCAGTTCTTC. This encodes CASSLDGGGYNEQFF.

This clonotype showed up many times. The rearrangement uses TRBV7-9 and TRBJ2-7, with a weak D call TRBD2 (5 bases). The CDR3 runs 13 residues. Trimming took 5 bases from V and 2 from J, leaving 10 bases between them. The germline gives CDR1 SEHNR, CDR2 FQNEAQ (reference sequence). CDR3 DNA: TGTGCCAGCAGCGCGAGGGAAGCCTACGAGCAGTACTTC. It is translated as CASSAREAYEQYF.

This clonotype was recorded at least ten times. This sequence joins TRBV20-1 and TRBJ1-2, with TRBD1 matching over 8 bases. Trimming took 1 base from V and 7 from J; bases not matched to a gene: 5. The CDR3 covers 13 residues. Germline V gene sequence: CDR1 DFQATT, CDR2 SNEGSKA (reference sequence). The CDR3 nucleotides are TGCAGTGCTAGAGCAGGGGGCGTCGGTGGCTACACCTTC. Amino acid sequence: CSARAGGVGGYTF.

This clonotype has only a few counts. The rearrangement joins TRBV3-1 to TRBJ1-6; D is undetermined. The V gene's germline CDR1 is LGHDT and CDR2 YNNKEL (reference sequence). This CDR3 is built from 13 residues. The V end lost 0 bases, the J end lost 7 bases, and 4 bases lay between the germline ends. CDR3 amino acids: CASSQEPNSPLHF. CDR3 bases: TGTGCCAGCAGCCAAGAGCCCAATTCACCCCTCCACTTT.

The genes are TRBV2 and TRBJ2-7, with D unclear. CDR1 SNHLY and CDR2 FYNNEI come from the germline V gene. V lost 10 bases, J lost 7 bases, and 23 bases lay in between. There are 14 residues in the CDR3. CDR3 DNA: TGTGCCACCAGACCTGCAGAAGGATACAATGAGCAGTACTTC. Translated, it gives CATRPAEGYNEQYF.

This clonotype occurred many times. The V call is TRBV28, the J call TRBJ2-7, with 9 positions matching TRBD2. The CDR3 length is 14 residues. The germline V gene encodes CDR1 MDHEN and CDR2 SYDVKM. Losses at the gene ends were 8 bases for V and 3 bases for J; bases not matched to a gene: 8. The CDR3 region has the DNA TGTGCCAGCCAACTAGCGGGTCTGTTCTACGAGCAGTACTTC. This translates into CASQLAGLFYEQYF.

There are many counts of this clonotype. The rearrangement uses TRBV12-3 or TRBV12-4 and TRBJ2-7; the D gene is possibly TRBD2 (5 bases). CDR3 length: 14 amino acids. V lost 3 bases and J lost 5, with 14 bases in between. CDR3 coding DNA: TGTGCCAGCAGTTTGGGGAGAATAGAAGACGAGCAGTACTTC. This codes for CASSLGRIEDEQYF.

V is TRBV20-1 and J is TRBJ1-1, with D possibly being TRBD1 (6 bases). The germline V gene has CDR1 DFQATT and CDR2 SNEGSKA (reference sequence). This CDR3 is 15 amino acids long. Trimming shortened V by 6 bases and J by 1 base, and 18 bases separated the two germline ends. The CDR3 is CSAPGSGEWNTEAFF. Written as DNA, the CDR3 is TGCAGTGCCCCTGGATCAGGGGAATGGAACACTGAAGCTTTCTTT.

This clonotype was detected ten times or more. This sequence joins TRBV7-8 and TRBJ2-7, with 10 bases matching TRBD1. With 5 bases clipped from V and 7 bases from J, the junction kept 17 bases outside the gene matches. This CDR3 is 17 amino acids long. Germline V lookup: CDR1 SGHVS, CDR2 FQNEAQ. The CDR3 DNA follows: TGTGCCAGCAGCGCACCTCTCGGGTTGGGACAGGGGATGGAGCAGTACTTC. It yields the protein CASSAPLGLGQGMEQYF.

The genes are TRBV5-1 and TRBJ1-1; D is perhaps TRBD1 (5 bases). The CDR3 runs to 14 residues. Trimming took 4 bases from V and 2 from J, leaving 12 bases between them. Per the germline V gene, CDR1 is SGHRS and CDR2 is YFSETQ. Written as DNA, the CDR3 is TGCGCCAGCAGCGTAACGACAGATAACACTGAAGCTTTCTTT. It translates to CASSVTTDNTEAFF.

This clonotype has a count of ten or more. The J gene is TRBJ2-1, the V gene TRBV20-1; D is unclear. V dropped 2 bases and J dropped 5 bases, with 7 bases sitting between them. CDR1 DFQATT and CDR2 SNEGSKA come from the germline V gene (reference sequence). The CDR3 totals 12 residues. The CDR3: CSARNYNNEQFF. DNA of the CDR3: TGCAGTGCTAGAAACTACAACAATGAGCAGTTCTTC.